This T cell receptor (beta chain) emerged from a study of glioma-infiltrating T cells after dendritic cell vaccination (dated by TCRdb to about 2016). For the study in its entirety: Of the 15 or so glioblastoma patients in the cohort, all drawn from Phase I and II dendritic cell vaccination trials, 9 were newly diagnosed and 6 had recurrent disease. Tumor-infiltrating lymphocyte content was quantified and tumor and blood repertoires were compared in dendritic cell-vaccinated glioblastoma patients by deep sequencing of TCR beta CDR3 regions. Autologous tumor lysate-pulsed dendritic cell vaccination was administered to the patients between 2003 and 2012. Survival after dendritic cell vaccination was correlated with TCR sequencing metrics, including TIL content and tumor-blood repertoire overlap. Each patient was given three intradermal dendritic cell vaccine injections, spaced two weeks apart, in the arm below the axilla. The vaccine was prepared from monocyte-derived dendritic cells that were cultured for seven to eight days with IL-4 and GM-CSF and then pulsed overnight with autologous tumor lysate. Study-wide findings and limitations: The three-group TCR overlap response model was described as speculative and requiring prospective validation. The cohort was small and heterogeneous, with few patients having full blood and tumor sets and even fewer initial-recurrent tumor pairs. Longer time to progression and overall survival after dendritic cell vaccination were predicted by higher estimated pretreatment TIL content. TCR clonality showed no direct relationship with survival, which suggests that a diverse polyclonal response may matter.

Worth noting for this clone: The antigen this receptor binds is unknown. No clone much larger than this one lies a single base away; base qualities are absent.

Using the immunoSEQ assay, TCRB CDR3 regions were amplified from 1.5 to 2 micrograms of genomic DNA, or from all available DNA when less than that was on hand. The multiplex PCR relied on 60 forward primers for TCR V beta segments and 13 reverse primers for J beta segments. To estimate reads per starting template, synthetic control templates were spiked into each sample at limiting dilution. The Illumina HiSeq System generated sequencing reads of 87 bp. The paper's data handling went like this. To remove PCR and sequencing errors, closely related sequences were merged with a nearest neighbor algorithm. TCR overlap was measured as the percentage of unique tumor TCR beta sequences also present in the same patient's peripheral blood. The table was pulled from immuneACCESS by TCRdb, which kept in-frame rearrangements only. Such tables lose some clones; where checked, under half of the loss comes from unresolved V genes, and the rest has no known cause. Clone size and V and J calls were adopted from that table, with D and trimming inferred from the DNA. The sample contains tens of thousands of clones, over 75% of them found a single time. The ten largest clones represent approximately 2.3% of the sample.

For this chain, trimming is 0 bases at the V end and 4 bases at the J end, and the number of junction bases without a gene match is 10. From the cysteine through the phenylalanine, the CDR3 covers 17 amino acids. This entry keeps only the CDR3 DNA: 51 bases, framed from base 1. CDR1 is given as SGHRS and CDR2 as YFSETQ, both from the germline V gene. Selection of patients required sufficient residual fresh-frozen tumor tissue and over two years of available survival data. None of the glioblastoma patients carried an isocitrate dehydrogenase mutation, although molecular status otherwise varied. PBMC were collected before vaccination, two weeks after the third vaccination, and at tumor progression if progression occurred. The Qiagen DNeasy Blood extraction Kit was used for extraction of genomic DNA.

The V gene is TRBV5-1 and the J gene is TRBJ1-1, with 9 bases aligning to TRBD1. The sequenced sample was blood, obtained before dendritic cell vaccination. This clonotype was obtained from a human donor with glioblastoma. The bases are TGCGCCAGCAGCTTGGGTGGGACAGGGTATGCGTCCACTGAAGCTTTCTTT. Its protein reads: CASSLGGTGYASTEAFF.